This T cell receptor beta chain originates from a study of tissue T cells after allogeneic stem cell transplantation (dated by TCRdb to 2022 to 2024). Regarding the complete study: All GVHD patients received grafts from donors, several unmodified and three CD34-selected to deplete T cells. Using research autopsies of patients with and without GVHD, plus mouse models of GVHD, the study profiled TCR beta repertoires across many tissues. If a tissue had multiple samples, a pathologist reviewed H&E sections so that samples with histologically apparent lymphocytes got priority for sequencing. The human part of the study was a prospective observational study with no blinding and no randomization. Overall study outcomes, separate from this receptor: Within patients, how anatomically similar tissues were was a major factor shaping TCR repertoire composition, regardless of disease or transplant status. Which tissue TCRs were alloreactive or antigen-specific was not determined in the study, and some clones might have been persisting host cells. Only a few T cell clones appeared in more than one patient, yet motif-based clustering showed tissue-specific repertoire signatures that were shared between patients. The patient cohort was small and clinically heterogeneous, and sampling depth was acknowledged as a limitation. In both patients and mice, T cells from blood and spleen covered only a limited part of the TCR repertoire found in tissues.

The method behind the library was the immunoSEQ multiplex PCR assay. TCRbeta CDR3 sequencing was done by Adaptive Biotechnologies at survey depth, reporting CDR3 sequences, V/J genes, productive frequency and template counts. TCR beta CDR3 regions were amplified from genomic DNA rather than RNA. In the source study's methods: Jensen-Shannon divergence was used to quantify pairwise repertoire overlap between tissues, with a value of 1 indicating complete divergence and a value of 0 indicating identical repertoires. Based on pairwise JSD values, tissues were grouped by single-linkage agglomerative hierarchical clustering, and the results were shown as dendrograms. GLIPH2 was applied to all patient samples using simulation_depth 1000, kmer_min_depth 3, and cdr3_length_cutoff 8, and only groups with more than two unique CDR3s were retained. In a standardized tissue-overlap score, Jaccard GLIPH-group overlap across patients was extrapolated to a standard repertoire size of 1000 clones. Linear mixed-effect models, with tissue included as a fixed effect and individual included as a random effect, were used to assess associations of diversity with clinical or experimental variables. As stored in TCRdb, this immuneACCESS dataset retains in-frame rearrangements with V and J assigned. A fraction of the clones does not appear; measured against another copy, unresolved V genes explain less than half of the discrepancy, and the remainder lacks a known reason. Clone size and the V and J calls come from that table; the DNA yielded D and trimming. This sample has some 2,500 clones in its table, and approximately 70% of those were observed once. About 16% of the sample is in the top ten clones.

In this sample, this clone turned up once. Its antigen remains undetermined. No much larger clone is present one base from it, and per-base qualities are unavailable. According to the study, the label for this sample's time point signals: human tissue collected at research (rapid) autopsy. Roughly seven adult allo-HCT recipients with steroid-refractory GVHD were prospectively enrolled in a research-autopsy study over a roughly three-year period. Gastrointestinal GVHD was present in all GVHD patients, each of whom received several lines of GVHD-directed therapy, and 4 or 5 of these patients also had skin involvement. After a median post-mortem interval of roughly 9.3 hours, autopsy tissues were collected, including GI sites from esophagus to rectum, liver, skin, and lymphoid organs such as spleen. Autopsy specimens were bisected, with one portion flash-frozen in liquid nitrogen and the rest formalin-fixed; GI outer muscle layers were removed. Genomic DNA was extracted from frozen tissues using the Mag-Bind Blood & Tissue DNA HDQ 96 Kit on a Chemagic 360 or the DNeasy Blood & Tissue Kit. Because of concern about red blood cell contamination, the extracted DNA went through further purification with the Genomic DNA Clean & Concentrator-25 kit.

The junction shows trimming of 5 bases on V and 3 bases on J, and the gene matches do not reach 3 bases of it. Counted from cysteine to phenylalanine, this CDR3 has 15 amino acids. Of all the DNA, just the CDR3 is kept, 45 bases in frame from base 1. CDR1 and CDR2, looked up from the germline V gene, are SGHTA and FQGNSA. The chain employs TRBV7-2 and TRBJ2-1; a stretch of 11 junction bases matches TRBD2. The source is an older male patient with steroid-refractory graft-versus-host disease after an allogeneic stem cell transplant. Once a transplant has taken place, some T cells may be donor derived. Here the sequenced sample was colon tissue, taken at autopsy. The bases are TGTGCCAGCAGCCCGACTAGCGGGGACTACAATGAGCAGTTCTTC. This translates into CASSPTSGDYNEQFF.